This T cell receptor beta chain was captured by sequencing in a study of yellow fever vaccine responses in identical twins. From the RT-PCR reads, TCRdb called clonotypes with MiXCR, one entry per CDR3 protein. Of approximately 33,000 distinct CDR3 sequences in the sample, about three fifths were seen once. With V trimmed by 7 bases and J by 2 bases, 8 bases remained unmatched. Germline assignment: CDR1 SQVTM and CDR2 ANQGSEA. The CDR3 runs to 14 residues. General study points: Among the twins, the vaccine T cell response reportedly seemed partly convergent and partly personalized.

Concerning this clonotype: What it binds is unknown.

This specimen was T cells from blood (PBMCs), unsorted or a sorted subset (not recorded which), taken before or after yellow fever vaccination (not recorded which). The source is a woman in her late teens or twenties who received the yellow fever vaccine. This rearrangement joins TRBV29-1 to TRBJ2-5; 9 nucleotides align to TRBD2. The DNA of the CDR3 is TGCAGCGGACAAAAGACTAGCGGACAAGAGACCCAGTACTTC. Translated, it gives CSGQKTSGQETQYF.